These T cell receptor beta chains were read from a single sample in a study of STAT5B mutations in CD4+ large granular lymphocyte leukemia. TCRdb's table, derived via immunoSEQ multiplex PCR, lists solely in-frame clones and lacks some. The table has about 34,000 clones, 69% seen once; the top ten hold about 3%. Material for sequencing was CD4+ T cells from blood buffy coats. The origin of the receptors is a human donor in good health. The CDR3 runs from the conserved cysteine through the conserved F or W. A D gene is named only where the DNA matches it firmly. Only some rows state a clone size, as once, few, many or a class for expanded clones.

V gene	D gene	clone size	J gene	CDR3 protein	CDR3 DNA
TRBV4-2	NA	NA	TRBJ1-1	CASSQGAGGTEAFF	TGTGCCAGCAGCCAAGGGGCGGGGGGCACTGAAGCTTTCTTT
TRBV30	NA	NA	TRBJ1-3	CAWSVSVIGNTIYF	TGTGCCTGGAGTGTCTCGGTCATTGGAAACACCATATATTTT
TRBV10-3	TRBD1	few	TRBJ2-7	CAISDADRAGHLGAEQYF	TGTGCCATCAGTGATGCTGACAGGGCCGGGCACCTAGGAGCGGAGCAGTACTTC
TRBV9	NA	NA	TRBJ2-3	CASSVAERYSSTDTQYF	TGTGCCAGCAGCGTAGCTGAAAGGTACTCTAGCACAGATACGCAGTATTTT
TRBV6-5	TRBD1	NA	TRBJ2-7	CASSQWDRAYEQYF	TGTGCCAGCAGCCAGTGGGACAGGGCCTACGAGCAGTACTTC
TRBV19	NA	once	TRBJ2-5	CASSIGGGETQYF	TGTGCCAGTAGTATTGGAGGCGGGGAGACCCAGTACTTC
TRBV7-2	NA	NA	TRBJ1-3	CASSLQTAGTGNTIYF	TGTGCCAGCAGCTTACAAACGGCAGGGACTGGAAACACCATATATTTT
TRBV6-5	NA	NA	TRBJ1-1	CASSPPGGHMEAFF	TGTGCCAGCAGCCCCCCGGGGGGCCACATGGAAGCTTTCTTT
TRBV4-2	NA	NA	TRBJ1-6	CASSQDIESPLHF	TGTGCCAGCAGCCAAGATATCGAGAGCCCCCTCCACTTT
TRBV5-1	NA	NA	TRBJ2-2	CASSGDGDTGELFF	TGCGCCAGCAGCGGGGATGGGGACACCGGGGAGCTGTTTTTT
TRBV7-2	TRBD2	few	TRBJ2-1	CASSLSSGAGGVNEQFF	TGTGCCAGCAGCTTATCTTCGGGTGCGGGGGGCGTAAATGAGCAGTTCTTC
TRBV29-1	NA	NA	TRBJ2-2	CSATLGPRNTGELFF	TGCAGCGCTACTCTTGGACCGCGTAACACCGGGGAGCTGTTTTTT
TRBV27	TRBD1	NA	TRBJ1-6	CATRTGHSPLHF	TGTGCCACCCGGACAGGGCATTCACCCCTCCACTTT
TRBV15	NA	NA	TRBJ1-5	CATSRGNSNQPQHF	TGTGCCACCAGCAGAGGGAATAGCAATCAGCCCCAGCATTTT
TRBV6-5	TRBD2	once	TRBJ2-3	CASRELAGFTDTQYF	TGTGCCAGCAGAGAGTTAGCGGGGTTCACAGATACGCAGTATTTT
TRBV7-2	NA	NA	TRBJ1-1	CASTRVGGVTEAFF	TGTGCCAGCACCCGGGTTGGTGGAGTGACTGAAGCTTTCTTT
TRBV5-1	TRBD2	NA	TRBJ2-2	CASSLAGGGGTGELFF	TGCGCCAGCAGCTTGGCCGGGGGGGGCGGAACCGGGGAGCTGTTTTTT
TRBV28	TRBD2	few	TRBJ2-1	CASTLQRGGTYNEQFF	TGTGCCAGCACCCTGCAGCGGGGGGGGACCTACAATGAGCAGTTCTTC
TRBV6-1	NA	few	TRBJ2-7	CARDWQGYEQYF	TGTGCCCGCGATTGGCAGGGCTACGAGCAGTACTTC
TRBV19	NA	NA	TRBJ2-2	CASRRYGTNTGELFF	TGTGCCAGTAGGAGGTACGGGACGAACACCGGGGAGCTGTTTTTT
TRBV30	NA	NA	TRBJ1-1	CAWSRTRGGTEAFF	TGTGCCTGGAGTAGAACGAGGGGCGGGACTGAAGCTTTCTTT
TRBV2	TRBD1	few	TRBJ2-7	CASSPGQGPNEQYF	TGTGCCAGCAGTCCGGGACAGGGGCCCAACGAGCAGTACTTC
TRBV4-3	NA	NA	TRBJ2-7	CASSDLGYEQYF	TGCGCCAGCTCCGACTTGGGCTACGAGCAGTACTTC
TRBV10-3	TRBD1	NA	TRBJ2-7	CAIKTTGGVGDEQYF	TGTGCCATCAAGACCACAGGGGGCGTTGGCGACGAGCAGTACTTC
TRBV6-1	NA	NA	TRBJ2-3	CASSEVGRGTDTQYF	TGTGCCAGCAGTGAAGTGGGTCGAGGCACAGATACGCAGTATTTT
TRBV9	NA	NA	TRBJ2-7	CASSAAGTSTYEQYF	TGTGCCAGCAGCGCGGCCGGGACATCGACCTACGAGCAGTACTTC
TRBV5-1	TRBD2	NA	TRBJ2-5	CASRPEIAGEETQYF	TGCGCCAGCAGGCCGGAAATAGCGGGGGAAGAGACCCAGTACTTC
TRBV5-1	NA	NA	TRBJ2-3	CASSLFLGTDTQYF	TGCGCCAGCAGCTTGTTTTTGGGCACAGATACGCAGTATTTT
TRBV7-2	NA	NA	TRBJ2-7	CASSLAGGPSYEQYF	TGTGCCAGCAGCTTAGCCGGGGGGCCCTCCTACGAGCAGTACTTC
TRBV28	NA	NA	TRBJ1-4	CASSLPSLQGNEKLFF	TGTGCCAGCAGTTTACCTTCGTTACAGGGAAACGAAAAACTGTTTTTT
TRBV28	NA	NA	TRBJ2-2	CAIQGFTGELFF	TGTGCCATCCAGGGATTCACCGGGGAGCTGTTTTTT
TRBV7-3	TRBD2	once	TRBJ2-3	CASSTLAGVKYF	TGTGCCAGCAGCACTCTAGCGGGGGTGAAGTATTTT
TRBV5-1	TRBD1	NA	TRBJ2-2	CASERGQGVFTGELFF	TGCGCCAGCGAACGGGGACAGGGGGTATTCACCGGGGAGCTGTTTTTT
TRBV5-5	TRBD1	NA	TRBJ2-1	CASSSGQGVYNEQFF	TGTGCCAGCAGCTCTGGACAGGGGGTATACAATGAGCAGTTCTTC
TRBV5-5	NA	NA	TRBJ2-1	CASSRYGGEQFF	TGTGCCAGCAGCAGATATGGGGGGGAGCAGTTCTTC
TRBV15	NA	NA	TRBJ1-6	CATSRAYSPLHF	TGTGCCACCAGCAGAGCTTATTCACCCCTCCACTTT
TRBV2	NA	NA	TRBJ2-7	CASRQLHYEQYF	TGTGCCAGCAGACAGCTACACTACGAGCAGTACTTC
TRBV4-3	NA	NA	TRBJ1-2	CASSQAPRGLNYGYTF	TGCGCCAGCAGCCAAGCACCCCGCGGTCTAAACTATGGCTACACCTTC
TRBV25-1	NA	NA	TRBJ1-6	CASSGGETFNSPLHF	TGTGCCAGCAGTGGGGGGGAGACCTTTAATTCACCCCTCCACTTT
TRBV7-2	TRBD2	NA	TRBJ2-2	CASSLAGGGGELFF	TGTGCCAGCAGCTTGGCGGGGGGCGGTGGGGAGCTGTTTTTT
TRBV6-5	NA	NA	TRBJ2-7	CASSPYSRPYEQYF	TGTGCCAGCAGTCCCTACAGTAGGCCCTACGAGCAGTACTTC
TRBV10-1	TRBD1	NA	TRBJ2-7	CASSEMGQSNYEQYF	TGCGCCAGCAGTGAAATGGGACAGAGTAACTACGAGCAGTACTTC